This T cell receptor (beta chain) stems from a study of immune cell composition in non-small cell lung cancer. This clone showed up just a few times. Antigen: not known. CDR1 LNHDA and CDR2 SQIVND come from the germline V gene (reference sequence). This CDR3 comprises 16 residues. J gave up 4 bases and V 2 bases, and 7 bases lay outside the gene matches. General study findings and limits: Squamous lung tumours showed higher top 10 clone scores and clonality than adenocarcinomas.

Profiling relied on immunoSEQ multiplex PCR, and the TCRdb table lists in-frame clones only, not all of them. Here the sample spans about 4,000 clones, about 70% being singletons. Sequenced material: lung tumor tissue. The rearrangement joins TRBV19 to TRBJ2-2, with TRBD1 identical over 7 bases. The TCR comes from a human donor with non-small cell lung cancer. The CDR3 DNA follows: TGTGCCAGTAGTATACAATTCGGGACAGCCACCGGGGAGCTGTTTTTT. Its translation: CASSIQFGTATGELFF.